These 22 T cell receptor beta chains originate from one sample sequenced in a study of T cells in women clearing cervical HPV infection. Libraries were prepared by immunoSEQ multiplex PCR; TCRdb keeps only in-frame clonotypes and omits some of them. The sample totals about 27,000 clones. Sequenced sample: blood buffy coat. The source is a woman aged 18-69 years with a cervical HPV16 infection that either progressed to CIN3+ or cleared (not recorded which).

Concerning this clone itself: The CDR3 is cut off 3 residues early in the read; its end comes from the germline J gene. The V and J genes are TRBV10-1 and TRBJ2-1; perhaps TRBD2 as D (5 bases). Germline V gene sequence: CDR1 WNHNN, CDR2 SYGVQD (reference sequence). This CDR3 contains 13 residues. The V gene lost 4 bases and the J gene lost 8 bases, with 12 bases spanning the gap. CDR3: CASSVIPGDEQFF. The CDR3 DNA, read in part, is TGCGCCAGCAGTGTGATCCCCGGGGATGAG.

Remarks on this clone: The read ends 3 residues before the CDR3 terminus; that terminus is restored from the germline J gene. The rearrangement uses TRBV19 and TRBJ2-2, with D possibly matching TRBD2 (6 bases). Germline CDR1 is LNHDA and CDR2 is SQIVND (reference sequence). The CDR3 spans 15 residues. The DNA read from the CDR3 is TGTGCCAGTCTAACCCGCGGGGCCCCTAATGAAAAG. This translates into CASLTRGAPNEK. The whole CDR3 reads CASLTRGAPNEKLFF.

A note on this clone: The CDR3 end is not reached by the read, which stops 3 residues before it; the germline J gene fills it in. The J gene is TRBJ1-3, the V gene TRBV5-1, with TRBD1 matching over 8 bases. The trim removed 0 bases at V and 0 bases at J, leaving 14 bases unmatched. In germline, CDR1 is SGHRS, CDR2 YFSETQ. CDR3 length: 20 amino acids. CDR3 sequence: CASSLEPGTGLPLSGNTIYF. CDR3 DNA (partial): TGCGCCAGCAGCTTGGAGCCCGGGACAGGTCTTCCCCTCTCTGGAAACACC. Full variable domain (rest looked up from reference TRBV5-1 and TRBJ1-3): KAGVTQTPRYLIKTRGQQVTLSCSPISGHRSVSWYQQTPGQGLQFLFEYFSETQRNKGNFPGRFSGRQFSNSRSEMNVSTLELGDSALYLCASSLEPGTGLPLSGNTIYFGEGSWLTVV.

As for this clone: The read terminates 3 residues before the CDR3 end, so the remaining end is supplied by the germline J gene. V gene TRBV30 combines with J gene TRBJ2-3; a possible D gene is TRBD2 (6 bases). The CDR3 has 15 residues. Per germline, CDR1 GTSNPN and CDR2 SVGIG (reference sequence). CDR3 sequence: CAWSVREGRGETQYF. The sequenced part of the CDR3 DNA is TGTGCCTGGAGTGTACGTGAGGGGCGGGGAGAGACG. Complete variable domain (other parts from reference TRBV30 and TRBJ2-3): SQTIHQWPATLVQPVGSPLSLECTVEGTSNPNLYWYRQAAGRGLQLLFYSVGIGQISSEVPQNLSASRPQDRQFILSSKKLLLSDSGFYLCAWSVREGRGETQYFGPGTRLTVL.

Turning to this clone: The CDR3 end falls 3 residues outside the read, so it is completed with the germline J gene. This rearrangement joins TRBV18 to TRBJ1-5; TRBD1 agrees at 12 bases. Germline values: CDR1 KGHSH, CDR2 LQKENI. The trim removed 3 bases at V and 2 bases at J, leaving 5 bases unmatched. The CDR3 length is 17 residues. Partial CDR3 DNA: TGTGCCAGCTCACCGGGACAGGGGGCGCGAGGCAATCAGCCC. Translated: CASSPGQGARGNQP. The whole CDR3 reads CASSPGQGARGNQPQHF.

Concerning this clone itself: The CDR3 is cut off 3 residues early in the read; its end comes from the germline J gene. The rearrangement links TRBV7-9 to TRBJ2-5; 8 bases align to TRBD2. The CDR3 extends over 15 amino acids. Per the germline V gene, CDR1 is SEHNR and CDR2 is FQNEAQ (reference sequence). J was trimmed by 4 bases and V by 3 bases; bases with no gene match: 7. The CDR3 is CASSFPGLVVETQYF. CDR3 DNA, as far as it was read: TGTGCCAGCAGCTTTCCGGGACTAGTTGTAGAGACC. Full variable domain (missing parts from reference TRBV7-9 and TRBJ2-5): DTGVSQNPRHKITKRGQNVTFRCDPISEHNRLYWYRQTLGQGPEFLTYFQNEAQLEKSRLLSDRFSAERPKGSFSTLEIQRTEQGDSAMYLCASSFPGLVVETQYFGPGTRLLVL.

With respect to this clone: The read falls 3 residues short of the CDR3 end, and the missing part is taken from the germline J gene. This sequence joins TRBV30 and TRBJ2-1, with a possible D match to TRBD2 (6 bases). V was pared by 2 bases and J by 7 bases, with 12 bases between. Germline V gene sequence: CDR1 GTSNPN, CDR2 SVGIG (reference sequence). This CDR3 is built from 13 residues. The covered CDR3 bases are TGTGCCTGGAGTATCCGGGCGGGGAATGAG. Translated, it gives CAWSIRAGNE. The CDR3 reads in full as CAWSIRAGNEQFF. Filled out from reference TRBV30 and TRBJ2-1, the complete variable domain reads SQTIHQWPATLVQPVGSPLSLECTVEGTSNPNLYWYRQAAGRGLQLLFYSVGIGQISSEVPQNLSASRPQDRQFILSSKKLLLSDSGFYLCAWSIRAGNEQFFGPGTRLTVL.

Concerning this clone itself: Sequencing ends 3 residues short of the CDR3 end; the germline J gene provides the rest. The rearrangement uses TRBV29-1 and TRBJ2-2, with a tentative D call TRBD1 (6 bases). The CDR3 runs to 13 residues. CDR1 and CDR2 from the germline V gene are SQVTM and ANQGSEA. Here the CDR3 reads CSVKTYRDEKLFF. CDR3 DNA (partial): TGCAGCGTTAAGACCTACAGGGATGAAAAG.

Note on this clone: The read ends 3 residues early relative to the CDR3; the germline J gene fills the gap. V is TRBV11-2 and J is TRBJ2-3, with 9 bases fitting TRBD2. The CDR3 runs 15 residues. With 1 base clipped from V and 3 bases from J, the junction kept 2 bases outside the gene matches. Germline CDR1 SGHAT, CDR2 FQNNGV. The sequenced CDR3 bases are TGTGCCAGCAGCTTAGGGAGCGGGAGGACAGATACG. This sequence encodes CASSLGSGRTDT. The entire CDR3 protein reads CASSLGSGRTDTQYF.

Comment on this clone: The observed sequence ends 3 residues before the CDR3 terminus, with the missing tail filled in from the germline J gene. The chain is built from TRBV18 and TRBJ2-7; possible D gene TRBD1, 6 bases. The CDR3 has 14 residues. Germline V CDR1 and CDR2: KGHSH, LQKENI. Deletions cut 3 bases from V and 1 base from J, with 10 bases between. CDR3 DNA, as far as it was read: TGTGCCAGCTCACCGGCGACAGGATCCTACGAG. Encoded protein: CASSPATGSYE. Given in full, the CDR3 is CASSPATGSYEQYF.

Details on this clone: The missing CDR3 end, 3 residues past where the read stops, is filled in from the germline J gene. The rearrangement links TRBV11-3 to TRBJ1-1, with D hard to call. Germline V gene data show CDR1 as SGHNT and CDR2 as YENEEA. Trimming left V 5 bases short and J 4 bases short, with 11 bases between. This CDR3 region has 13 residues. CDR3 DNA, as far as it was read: TGTGCCAGCAGCGCAGACACTGCCACTGAA. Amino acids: CASSADTATE. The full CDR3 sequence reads CASSADTATEAFF.

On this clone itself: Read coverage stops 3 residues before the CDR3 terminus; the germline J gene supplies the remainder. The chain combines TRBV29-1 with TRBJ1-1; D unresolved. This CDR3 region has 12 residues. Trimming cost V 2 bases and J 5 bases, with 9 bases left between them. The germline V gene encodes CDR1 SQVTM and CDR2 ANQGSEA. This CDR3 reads CSVEKGGTEAFF. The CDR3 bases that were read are TGCAGCGTTGAAAAAGGAGGGACTGAA.

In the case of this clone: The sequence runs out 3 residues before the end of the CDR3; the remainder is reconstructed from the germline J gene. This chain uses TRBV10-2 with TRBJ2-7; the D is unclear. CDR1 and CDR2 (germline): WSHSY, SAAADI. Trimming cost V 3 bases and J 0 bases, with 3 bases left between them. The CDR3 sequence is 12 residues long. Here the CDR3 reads CASSDSSYEQYF. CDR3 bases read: TGCGCCAGCAGTGACTCCTCCTACGAG.

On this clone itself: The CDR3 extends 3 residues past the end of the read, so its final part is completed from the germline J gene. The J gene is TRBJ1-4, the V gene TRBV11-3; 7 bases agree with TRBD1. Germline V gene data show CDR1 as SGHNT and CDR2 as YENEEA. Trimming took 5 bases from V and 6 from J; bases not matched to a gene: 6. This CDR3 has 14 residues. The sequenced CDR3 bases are TGTGCCAGCAGCCCGACAGGGATGGATGAAAAA. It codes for CASSPTGMDEK. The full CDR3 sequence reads CASSPTGMDEKLFF.

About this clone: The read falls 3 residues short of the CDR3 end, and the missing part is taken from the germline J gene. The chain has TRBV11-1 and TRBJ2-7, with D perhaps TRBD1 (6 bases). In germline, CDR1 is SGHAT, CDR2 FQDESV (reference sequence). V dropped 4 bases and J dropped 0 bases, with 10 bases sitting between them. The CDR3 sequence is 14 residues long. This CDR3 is CASSSPGVSYEQYF. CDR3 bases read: TGTGCCAGCAGCTCCCCAGGGGTCTCCTACGAG.

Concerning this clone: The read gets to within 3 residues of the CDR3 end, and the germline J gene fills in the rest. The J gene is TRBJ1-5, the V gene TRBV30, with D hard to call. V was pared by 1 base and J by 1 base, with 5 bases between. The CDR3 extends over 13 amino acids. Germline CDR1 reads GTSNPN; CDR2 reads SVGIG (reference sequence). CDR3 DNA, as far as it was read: TGTGCCTGGAGTGGAGGCAGCAATCAGCCC. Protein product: CAWSGGSNQP. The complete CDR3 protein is CAWSGGSNQPQHF.

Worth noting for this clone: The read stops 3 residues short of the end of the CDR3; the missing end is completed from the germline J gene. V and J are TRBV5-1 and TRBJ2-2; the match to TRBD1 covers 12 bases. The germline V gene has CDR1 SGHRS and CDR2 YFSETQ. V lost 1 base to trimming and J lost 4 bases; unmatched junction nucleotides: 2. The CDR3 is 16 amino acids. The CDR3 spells CASSLWGQGATGELFF. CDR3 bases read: TGCGCCAGCAGCTTGTGGGGACAGGGGGCCACCGGGGAG.

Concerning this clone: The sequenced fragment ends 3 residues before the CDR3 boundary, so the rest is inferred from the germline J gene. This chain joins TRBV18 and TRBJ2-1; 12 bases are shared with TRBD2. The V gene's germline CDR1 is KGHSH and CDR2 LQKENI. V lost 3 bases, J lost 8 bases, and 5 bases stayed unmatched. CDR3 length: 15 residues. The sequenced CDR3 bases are TGTGCCAGCTCACCGACTAGCGGGAGCATCGATGAG. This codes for CASSPTSGSIDE. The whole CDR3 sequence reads CASSPTSGSIDEQFF.

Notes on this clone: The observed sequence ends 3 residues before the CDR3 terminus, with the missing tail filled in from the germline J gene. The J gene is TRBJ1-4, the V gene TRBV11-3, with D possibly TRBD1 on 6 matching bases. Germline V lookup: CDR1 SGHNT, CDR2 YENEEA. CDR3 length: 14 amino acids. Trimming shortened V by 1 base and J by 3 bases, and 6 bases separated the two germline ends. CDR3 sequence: CASSLGQANEKLFF. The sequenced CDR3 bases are TGTGCCAGCAGCTTAGGACAGGCTAATGAAAAA.

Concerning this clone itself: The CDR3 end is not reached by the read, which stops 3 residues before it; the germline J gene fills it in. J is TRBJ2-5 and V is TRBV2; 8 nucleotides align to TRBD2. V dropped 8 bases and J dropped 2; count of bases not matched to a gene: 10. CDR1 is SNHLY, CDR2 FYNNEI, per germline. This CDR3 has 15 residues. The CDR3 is CASSSLSGTQETQYF. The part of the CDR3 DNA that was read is TGTGCCAGCTCTTCTCTTAGCGGGACTCAAGAGACC.

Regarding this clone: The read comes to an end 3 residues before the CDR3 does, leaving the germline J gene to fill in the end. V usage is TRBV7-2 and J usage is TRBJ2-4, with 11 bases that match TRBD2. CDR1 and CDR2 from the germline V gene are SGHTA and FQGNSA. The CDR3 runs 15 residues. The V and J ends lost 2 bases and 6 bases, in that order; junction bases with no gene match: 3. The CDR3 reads CASSLWGTSGNIQYF. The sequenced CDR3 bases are TGTGCCAGCAGCTTATGGGGGACTAGCGGAAACATT.

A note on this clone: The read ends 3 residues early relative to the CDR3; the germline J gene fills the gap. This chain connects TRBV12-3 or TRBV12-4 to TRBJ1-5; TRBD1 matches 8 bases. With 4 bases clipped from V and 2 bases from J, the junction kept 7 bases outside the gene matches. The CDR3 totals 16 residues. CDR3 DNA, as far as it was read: TGTGCCAGCAGTTCCCCCGCGGGACAGGGCAATCAGCCC. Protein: CASSSPAGQGNQP. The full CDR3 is CASSSPAGQGNQPQHF.